The T cell receptor (beta chain) under discussion was sequenced for a study of shared clonotypes between healthy human individuals. Study in general: A few men and a couple of women, aged 18 to 49, were donors. For every donor, three CD4 naive, three CD4 memory, two CD8 naive and one CD8 memory plates were used. Broader study findings: Shared across a few donors were 5% to 6% of the naive CD4 clonotypes.

Partitioning of CD4+ cells yielded a CD45RA+ naive subset and a CD45RA-negative memory subset. Repertoires were generated with immunoSEQ multiplex PCR, while TCRdb's copy carries only in-frame clones and drops some. Among 2,500,000 or so clones, approximately 93% were seen once, and the ten largest hold around 0.4%. With 4 bases removed from V and 4 bases from J, the gap between germline ends came to 17 bases. Germline V CDR1 and CDR2: SGDLS, YYNGEE. The CDR3 is made up of 15 amino acids. In regard to this clone: Antigen unknown.

This chain connects TRBV9 to TRBJ1-2; no clear D. Sequenced sample: naive CD4+ T cells from PBMCs. Subset noted: CD45RA+ positively selected. The receptor was derived from a man aged 18 to 30 in good health. Some clones in this sample may be carry-over from other donors' samples. CDR3 nucleotides: TGTGCCAGCAGCCCGAGTGGAGACGGGCTCTATGGCTACACCTTC. Protein product: CASSPSGDGLYGYTF.